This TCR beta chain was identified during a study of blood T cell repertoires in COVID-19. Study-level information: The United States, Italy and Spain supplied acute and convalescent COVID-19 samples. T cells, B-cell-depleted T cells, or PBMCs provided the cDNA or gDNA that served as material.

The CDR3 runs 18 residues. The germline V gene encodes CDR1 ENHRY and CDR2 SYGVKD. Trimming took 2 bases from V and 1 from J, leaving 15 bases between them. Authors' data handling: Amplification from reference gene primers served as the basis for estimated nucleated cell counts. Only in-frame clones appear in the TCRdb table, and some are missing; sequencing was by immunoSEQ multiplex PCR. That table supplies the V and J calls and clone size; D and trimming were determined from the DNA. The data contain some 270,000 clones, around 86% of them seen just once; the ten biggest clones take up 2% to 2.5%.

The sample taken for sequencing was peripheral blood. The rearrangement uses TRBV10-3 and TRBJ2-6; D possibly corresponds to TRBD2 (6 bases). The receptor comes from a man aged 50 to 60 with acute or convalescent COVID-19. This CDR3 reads CAISEPGLPGSGANVLTF. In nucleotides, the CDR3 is TGTGCCATCAGTGAGCCGGGACTTCCCGGATCTGGGGCCAACGTCCTGACTTTC.